This T cell receptor beta chain was captured by sequencing in a study of T cell changes during pregnancy in multiple sclerosis. Libraries were prepared by immunoSEQ multiplex PCR; TCRdb keeps only in-frame clonotypes and omits some of them. The data show over 50,000 clones, with approximately 87% seen just once and about 5.7% held by the top ten. Per germline, CDR1 MNHNS and CDR2 SASEGT. The CDR3 runs 17 residues. With V trimmed by 4 bases and J by 5 bases, 10 bases remained unmatched. The sequence derives from a human donor whose cells served as feeder cells for cultures in a pregnancy study. The sequenced sample was peripheral blood from another person, used as feeder cells. The chain employs TRBV6-1 and TRBJ1-5, with 11 bases that match TRBD1. The CDR3 DNA follows: TGTGCCAGCAGTGCTTACTTGGGACAGGGGGGATATCAGCCCCAGCATTTT. It yields the protein CASSAYLGQGGYQPQHF.